This T cell receptor beta chain was sequenced for a study of post-analysis software for immune sequencing data. As for the study in general: Included among the disease courses, which were recorded for the cohort, were relapsing-remitting, secondary progressive and progressive-relapsing multiple sclerosis.

Trimming took off 1 base at V and 10 bases at J, with 14 bases between the two ends. The CDR3 totals 14 residues. The germline V gene encodes CDR1 LNHDA and CDR2 SQIVND (reference sequence). Carried by the TCR beta cDNA libraries were unique molecular identifiers. About half a million cDNA molecules were recovered from an input of 1 to 10 million T cells. TCRdb passed the PCR reads through MiXCR, listing each CDR3 protein once. The repertoire has about half a million distinct CDR3 sequences, roughly 34% of them found once; the top ten carry about 6%. Study outcomes and limitations: Patients had higher frequencies than controls of a handful of TRBV segments, including TRBV5-6, TRBV5-1 and TRBV20-1. Controls significantly exceeded multiple sclerosis patients in normalized Chao1 diversity. Strong same-batch co-clustering of samples appeared with F measure clustering.

A few counts support this clonotype. Its antigen is unidentified. Sequencing was done on a sample of blood. The rearrangement links TRBV19 to TRBJ2-1; tentatively, D is TRBD2 (5 bases). The sequence was collected from a girl aged 2-17 years with multiple sclerosis. In DNA, the CDR3 is TGTGCCAGTAGTATAGCCCTCTCCTCGGGGGAGCAGTTCTTC. Protein sequence: CASSIALSSGEQFF.